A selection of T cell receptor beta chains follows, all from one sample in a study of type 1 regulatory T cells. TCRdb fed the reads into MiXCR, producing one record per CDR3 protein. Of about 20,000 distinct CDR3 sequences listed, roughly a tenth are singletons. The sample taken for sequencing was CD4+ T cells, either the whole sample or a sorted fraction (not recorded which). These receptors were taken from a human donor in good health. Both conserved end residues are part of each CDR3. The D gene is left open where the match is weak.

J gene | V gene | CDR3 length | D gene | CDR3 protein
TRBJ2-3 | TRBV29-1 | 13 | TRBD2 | CSGTSGRVNTQYF
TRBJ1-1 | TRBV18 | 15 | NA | CASSPPGRVNTEAFF
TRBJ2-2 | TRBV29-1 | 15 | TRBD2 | CSVESSGTNTGELFF
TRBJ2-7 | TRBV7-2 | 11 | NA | CASSRREEQYF
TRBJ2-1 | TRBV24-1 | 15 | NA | CATSDPTGSYNEQFF
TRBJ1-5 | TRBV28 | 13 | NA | CASSLGPGRPQHF
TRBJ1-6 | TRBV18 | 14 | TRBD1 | CASSAGGYNSPLHF
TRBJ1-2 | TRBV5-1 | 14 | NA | CASSLAVSVYGYTF
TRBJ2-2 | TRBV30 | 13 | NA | CAWRLEGTGELFF
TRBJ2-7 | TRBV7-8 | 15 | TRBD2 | CASSPGLAGGQEQYF